This is a list of T cell receptor beta chains from one sample in a study of Tregs in tolerant kidney transplant recipients. Assay used: immunoSEQ multiplex PCR; TCRdb lists only in-frame clones, some missing. This sample yields 84,000 or so clones, of which approximately 93% are seen a single time; around 1.5% belongs to the top ten. Source: CD4+ T cells from blood (PBMCs), taken 12 months after the transplant. These receptors all stem from a human patient who received a combined kidney and bone marrow transplant. T cells may partly derive from the graft donor. CDR3s include the opening cysteine and the closing phenylalanine or tryptophan. A D gene is named only where the DNA matches it firmly. Not all rows give a size; the values are once, few, many and, for expanded clones, a class.

v_call: TRBV30
clone_size: NA
d_call: TRBD1
j_call: TRBJ2-5
cdr3_nt: TGTGCCTGGATTGATTGGACAGGGGGTAAGGAGACCCAGTACTTC
cdr3_aa: CAWIDWTGGKETQYF

v_call: TRBV11-2
clone_size: once
d_call: TRBD2
j_call: TRBJ2-1
cdr3_nt: TGTGCCAGCAGTTCAACCGGGACTAGCGGGAGTTTTGAGCAGTTCTTC
cdr3_aa: CASSSTGTSGSFEQFF

v_call: TRBV18
clone_size: NA
d_call: NA
j_call: TRBJ2-2
cdr3_nt: TGTGCCAGCTCTTCTGACAGTGATGCGAACACCGGGGAGCTGTTTTTT
cdr3_aa: CASSSDSDANTGELFF

v_call: TRBV27
clone_size: once
d_call: NA
j_call: TRBJ1-2
cdr3_nt: TGTGCCAGCAGTTTGTCCAGGGGTCAGGGCTACACCTTC
cdr3_aa: CASSLSRGQGYTF

v_call: TRBV13
clone_size: NA
d_call: NA
j_call: TRBJ1-2
cdr3_nt: TGTGCCAGCAGCTTAGGCCCGGAGGGCGTCGGCTATGGCTACACCTTC
cdr3_aa: CASSLGPEGVGYGYTF

v_call: TRBV7-2
clone_size: NA
d_call: TRBD1
j_call: TRBJ2-2
cdr3_nt: TGTGCCAGCAGCTTTGACAGGGGTTCTGGCGGGGAGCTGTTTTTT
cdr3_aa: CASSFDRGSGGELFF

v_call: TRBV9
clone_size: NA
d_call: TRBD1
j_call: TRBJ2-5
cdr3_nt: TGTGCCAGCAGCGGAGTTTATACAGGGGGATGGGAGACCCAGTACTTC
cdr3_aa: CASSGVYTGGWETQYF

v_call: TRBV4-2
clone_size: NA
d_call: TRBD2
j_call: TRBJ2-7
cdr3_nt: TGTGCCAGCAGCCAAGATCGGAGCGGGAGTTCCTACGAGCAGTACTTC
cdr3_aa: CASSQDRSGSSYEQYF

v_call: TRBV9
clone_size: NA
d_call: TRBD2
j_call: TRBJ2-5
cdr3_nt: TGTGCCAGCAGCTCCGGACTAGCGGGCGCCCCGTACTTC
cdr3_aa: CASSSGLAGAPYF

v_call: TRBV27
clone_size: NA
d_call: NA
j_call: TRBJ1-5
cdr3_nt: TGTGCCAGCAGTTTAAATCGACAGCGGGATCAGCCCCAGCATTTT
cdr3_aa: CASSLNRQRDQPQHF

v_call: TRBV27
clone_size: once
d_call: TRBD1
j_call: TRBJ2-1
cdr3_nt: TGTGCCAGCAGTTCGACAGGGAGTGGGTACAATGAGCAGTTCTTC
cdr3_aa: CASSSTGSGYNEQFF

v_call: TRBV4-1
clone_size: NA
d_call: TRBD1
j_call: TRBJ1-6
cdr3_nt: TGCGCCAGCAGCCAAGATAAGGATGGAACAGGGGGCTATCACACACTAAATTCACCCCTCCACTTT
cdr3_aa: CASSQDKDGTGGYHTLNSPLHF

v_call: TRBV28
clone_size: NA
d_call: TRBD1
j_call: TRBJ1-4
cdr3_nt: TGTGCCAGCAGTTTATGGACAGGGGGAGATGAAAAACTGTTTTTT
cdr3_aa: CASSLWTGGDEKLFF

v_call: TRBV7-2
clone_size: NA
d_call: NA
j_call: TRBJ2-1
cdr3_nt: TGTGCCAGCAGCTTAGTCGCGCGGGGTGAGCAGTTCTTC
cdr3_aa: CASSLVARGEQFF

v_call: TRBV18
clone_size: NA
d_call: TRBD1
j_call: TRBJ1-2
cdr3_nt: TGTGCCAGCTCACCCCCAGGGGGCGATTATGGCTACACCTTC
cdr3_aa: CASSPPGGDYGYTF

v_call: TRBV19
clone_size: NA
d_call: TRBD1
j_call: TRBJ1-6
cdr3_nt: TGTGCCAGTAGTCCGGGACAGGGTACAGATTCACCCCTCCACTTT
cdr3_aa: CASSPGQGTDSPLHF

v_call: TRBV19
clone_size: NA
d_call: TRBD1
j_call: TRBJ1-2
cdr3_nt: TGTGCCAGTAGTACGGGACAGGGGGCTAACTATGGCTACACCTTC
cdr3_aa: CASSTGQGANYGYTF

v_call: TRBV19
clone_size: few
d_call: NA
j_call: TRBJ1-4
cdr3_nt: TGTGCCAGTAGTACGCCTAGTGAAAAACTGTTTTTT
cdr3_aa: CASSTPSEKLFF

v_call: TRBV4-3
clone_size: NA
d_call: NA
j_call: TRBJ1-2
cdr3_nt: TGCGCCAGCAGCCAGGGGCCCGACCGGGACTATGGCTACACCTTC
cdr3_aa: CASSQGPDRDYGYTF

v_call: TRBV4-1
clone_size: NA
d_call: TRBD1
j_call: TRBJ1-2
cdr3_nt: TGCGCCAGCAGCCAAGGAGGGACAGGGGCCTATGGCTACACCTTC
cdr3_aa: CASSQGGTGAYGYTF

v_call: TRBV6-1
clone_size: NA
d_call: TRBD1
j_call: TRBJ2-2
cdr3_nt: TGTGCCAGCAGTGATTCGGGACAGGGGGTTGAAAGGCTGTTTTTT
cdr3_aa: CASSDSGQGVERLFF

v_call: TRBV21-1
clone_size: NA
d_call: NA
j_call: TRBJ1-1
cdr3_nt: TGTGCCAGCAGCAAAGAGGGCAGGGGAAACACTGAAGCTTTCTTT
cdr3_aa: CASSKEGRGNTEAFF

v_call: TRBV4-1
clone_size: NA
d_call: NA
j_call: TRBJ1-2
cdr3_nt: TGCGCCAGCAGCCAAGATGTACGAGTCTATGGCTACACCTTC
cdr3_aa: CASSQDVRVYGYTF

v_call: TRBV5-1
clone_size: NA
d_call: NA
j_call: TRBJ2-5
cdr3_nt: TGCGCCAGCGGCTCAGCGGACCAAGAGACCCAGTACTTC
cdr3_aa: CASGSADQETQYF

v_call: TRBV6-5
clone_size: NA
d_call: TRBD2
j_call: TRBJ2-3
cdr3_nt: TGTGCCAGCAGTTACTCGTCGGGGGGAGATACGCAGTATTTT
cdr3_aa: CASSYSSGGDTQYF

v_call: TRBV6-6
clone_size: few
d_call: NA
j_call: TRBJ1-3
cdr3_nt: TGTGCCAGCTCGCCGGGATACTCCTCTGGAAACACCATATATTTT
cdr3_aa: CASSPGYSSGNTIYF

v_call: TRBV7-9
clone_size: NA
d_call: NA
j_call: TRBJ2-7
cdr3_nt: TGTGCCAGCAGCGTACAGGGCTACGAGCAGTACTTC
cdr3_aa: CASSVQGYEQYF